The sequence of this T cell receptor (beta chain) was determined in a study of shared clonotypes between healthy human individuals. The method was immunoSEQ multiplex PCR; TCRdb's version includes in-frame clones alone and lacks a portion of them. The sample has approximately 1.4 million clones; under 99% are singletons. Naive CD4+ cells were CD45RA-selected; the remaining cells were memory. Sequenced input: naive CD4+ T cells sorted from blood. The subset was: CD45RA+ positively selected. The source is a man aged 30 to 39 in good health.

CDR3 nucleotides: TGTGCCAGCAGCTTAGAGGGTAGGACCGGGGAGCTGTTTTTT. It specifies CASSLEGRTGELFF. The chain combines TRBV7-2 with TRBJ2-2; D not certain. V was clipped by 1 base and J by 5 bases, with 8 bases between them. The CDR3 loop spans 14 amino acids. Germline CDR1 reads SGHTA; CDR2 reads FQGNSA.